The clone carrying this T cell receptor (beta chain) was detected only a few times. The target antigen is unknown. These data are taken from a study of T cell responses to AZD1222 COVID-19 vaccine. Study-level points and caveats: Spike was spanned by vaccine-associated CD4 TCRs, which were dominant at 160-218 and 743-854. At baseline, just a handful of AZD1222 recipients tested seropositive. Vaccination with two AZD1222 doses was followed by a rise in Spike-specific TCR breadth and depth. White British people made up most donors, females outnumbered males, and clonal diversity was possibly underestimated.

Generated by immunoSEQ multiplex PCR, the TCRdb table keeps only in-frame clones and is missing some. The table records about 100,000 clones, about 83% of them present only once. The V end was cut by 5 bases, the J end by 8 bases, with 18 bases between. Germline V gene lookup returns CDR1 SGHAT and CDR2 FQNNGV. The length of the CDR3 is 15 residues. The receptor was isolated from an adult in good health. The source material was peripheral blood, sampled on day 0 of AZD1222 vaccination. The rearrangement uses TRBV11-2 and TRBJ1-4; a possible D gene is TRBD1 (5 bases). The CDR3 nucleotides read TGTGCCAGCAGCCCCCTTACAGGCCCGGGGGAAAAACTGTTTTTT. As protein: CASSPLTGPGEKLFF.